This record looks at one T cell receptor (beta chain) sequence and its context. Antigen: not known. Sequencing was performed with immunoSEQ multiplex PCR; in TCRdb, only in-frame clones are kept and a portion is missing. Of around 40,000 clones in the sample, 84% are singletons; the top ten hold about 2.3%. Trimming cost V 4 bases and J 8 bases; bases outside gene matches: 10. The CDR3 is made up of 14 amino acids. Per germline, CDR1 SGHTA and CDR2 FQGNSA. The time point here: week 11, during vaccination. Doses of 300 ug of mutant IDH1 20-mer peptide were given with topical imiquimod. The sample originates from a study of a mutant IDH1 vaccine in newly diagnosed glioma. Study-level background: Eight vaccine injections were given to patients in weeks 1, 3, 5, 7, 11, 15, 19 and 23. Every participant had undergone radiotherapy, temozolomide, or both before, and most underwent both.

The sequences come from PBMCs, collected from a glioma patient whose treatment included an IDH1 peptide vaccine. This sequence was found in a middle-aged man with glioma. The rearrangement joins TRBV7-2 to TRBJ1-1, with 7 bases matching TRBD1. CDR3 amino acids: CASSSTQGLGEAFF. The CDR3 region has the DNA TGTGCCAGCAGCTCGACACAGGGGTTGGGCGAAGCTTTCTTT.